The 27 T cell receptor beta chains given below trace back to one sample, sequenced in a study of technical replicates of blood from several donors. Only in-frame clones appear in the TCRdb table, and some are missing; sequencing was by immunoSEQ multiplex PCR. The table records some 74,000 clones, approximately 92% of them present only once. Sequencing used T cells isolated from PBMCs. All receptors come from a human donor in good health.

The rearrangement links TRBV21-1 to TRBJ2-7; the D call in the table, TRBD2, was not verified against the DNA. TRBV21-1 is a documented pseudogene. The CDR3 contains 15 residues. In DNA form, the CDR3 reads TGTGCCAGCAGCAACCTCGGGAACCTACTCTACGAGCAGTACTTC. It translates to CASSNLGNLLYEQYF.

This chain links TRBV15 with TRBJ2-2; 13 nucleotides agree with TRBD2. Trimming removed 3 bases from V and 5 bases from J; junction bases left unmatched: 6. Germline CDR1 and CDR2: LNHNV and YYDKDF (reference sequence). The CDR3 consists of 17 residues. The CDR3, as DNA: TGTGCCACCAGCAGGTCCAGGACTAGCGGGAGTACCGGGGAGCTGTTTTTT. The encoded protein is CATSRSRTSGSTGELFF.

A word on this clone: Within the sample, other DNA sequences also encode this same CDR3. The chain recombines TRBV30 with TRBJ2-1, with 7 bases matching TRBD1. The CDR3 spans 12 residues. Germline CDR1 GTSNPN, CDR2 SVGIG (reference sequence). V shed 2 bases, J shed 7 bases, and the junction held 2 bases outside the gene matches. In DNA form, the CDR3 reads TGTGCCTGGAGTCCAGGGGGAAATGAGCAGTTCTTC. Translation gives CAWSPGGNEQFF.

A few counts support this clone. This chain links TRBV7-9 with TRBJ1-5, with D perhaps matching TRBD1 (5 bases). The CDR3 extends over 13 amino acids. V was clipped by 3 bases and J by 5 bases, with 8 bases between them. Germline V lookup: CDR1 SEHNR, CDR2 FQNEAQ (reference sequence). The CDR3 region is CASSFTGDQPQHF. DNA for the CDR3: TGTGCCAGCAGCTTTACGGGGGATCAGCCCCAGCATTTT.

This chain links TRBV5-1 with TRBJ2-1; 7 positions match TRBD2. This CDR3 contains 16 residues. Germline lookup yields CDR1 SGHRS and CDR2 YFSETQ. V lost 4 bases to trimming and J lost 0 bases; unmatched junction nucleotides: 7. CDR3 region: CASSGSGLSSYNEQFF. For the CDR3, the DNA is TGCGCCAGCAGCGGTAGCGGGCTAAGCTCCTACAATGAGCAGTTCTTC.

The CDR3: CASTSRGGFSEQFF. The CDR3 region has the DNA TGCGCCAGCACCTCCCGGGGGGGCTTCAGTGAGCAGTTCTTC. This chain links TRBV10-1 with TRBJ2-1; 8 bases line up with TRBD2. Trimming removed 7 bases from V and 9 bases from J; junction bases left unmatched: 11. Germline CDR1 reads WNHNN; CDR2 reads SYGVQD (reference sequence). This CDR3 has 14 residues.

The chain employs TRBV28 and TRBJ1-1; TRBD1 is a possible D gene (5 bases). The V gene's germline CDR1 is MDHEN and CDR2 SYDVKM. There are 15 residues in the CDR3. Deletions cut 0 bases from V and 1 base from J, with 9 bases between. In nucleotides, the CDR3 is TGTGCCAGCAGTTTATGGGGGCATAGGAACACTGAAGCTTTCTTT. This gives the protein CASSLWGHRNTEAFF. The full variable domain, in which reference TRBV28 and TRBJ1-1 provide the parts outside the CDR3, is DVKVTQSSRYLVKRTGEKVFLECVQDMDHENMFWYRQDPGLGLRLIYFSYDVKMKEKGDIPEGYSVSREKKERFSLILESASTNQTSMYLCASSLWGHRNTEAFFGQGTRLTVV.

The rearrangement joins TRBV4-1 to TRBJ2-1, with 8 nucleotides matching TRBD2. Germline CDR1 reads MGHRA; CDR2 reads YSYEKL. CDR3 length: 14 amino acids. J was trimmed by 7 bases and V by 3 bases; bases with no gene match: 5. The CDR3 loop is CASSHPGLVNEQFF. In nucleotides, the CDR3 is TGCGCCAGCAGCCATCCGGGACTAGTTAATGAGCAGTTCTTC.

The chain couples TRBV11-3 to TRBJ2-5, with 9 bases matching TRBD1. Germline V gene data show CDR1 as SGHNT and CDR2 as YENEEA. This CDR3 region has 14 residues. J gave up 4 bases and V 3 bases, and 3 bases lay outside the gene matches. CDR3 coding DNA: TGTGCCAGCAGCTTGACAGGGGGTCCAGAGACCCAGTACTTC. The encoded protein is CASSLTGGPETQYF.

This rearrangement joins TRBV7-9 to TRBJ2-7; 9 positions agree with TRBD1. This CDR3 is built from 15 residues. The germline V gene encodes CDR1 SEHNR and CDR2 FQNEAQ (reference sequence). V lost 6 bases to trimming and J lost 2 bases; unmatched junction nucleotides: 8. CDR3 amino acids: CASSTRDRDAYEQYF. The CDR3 coding sequence is TGTGCCAGCAGTACAAGGGACAGGGACGCCTACGAGCAGTACTTC.

The rearrangement uses TRBV6-1 and TRBJ2-1; weak D call: TRBD2 (5 bases). CDR1 and CDR2 from the germline V gene are MNHNS and SASEGT. V gave up 8 bases and J gave up 10 bases, with 12 bases separating them. The CDR3 totals 11 residues. The CDR3 here is CASGSRSEQFF. CDR3 nucleotides: TGTGCCAGCGGGAGCCGGAGCGAGCAGTTCTTC.

This clone appeared once. This rearrangement joins TRBV5-6 to TRBJ2-1, with TRBD2 matching 13 bases. Trimming cost V 4 bases and J 7 bases; bases outside gene matches: 5. This CDR3 contains 15 residues. In germline, CDR1 is SGHDT, CDR2 YYEEEE. Here the CDR3 reads CASSHKTSGRNEQFF. The CDR3 DNA reads as TGTGCCAGCAGCCACAAGACTAGCGGGAGGAATGAGCAGTTCTTC. Complete variable domain (other parts from reference TRBV5-6 and TRBJ2-1): DAGVTQSPTHLIKTRGQQVTLRCSPKSGHDTVSWYQQALGQGPQFIFQYYEEEERQRGNFPDRFSGHQFPNYSSELNVNALLLGDSALYLCASSHKTSGRNEQFFGPGTRLTVL.

This clone was seen more than once but under ten times. The chain recombines TRBV14 with TRBJ2-6, with 8 positions matching TRBD1. The CDR3 spans 17 residues. J gave up 0 bases and V 4 bases, and 5 bases lay outside the gene matches. CDR1 SGHDN and CDR2 FVKESK come from the germline V gene. The CDR3 is CASSPQGASSGANVLTF. CDR3 nucleotide sequence: TGTGCCAGCAGCCCCCAGGGGGCGAGCTCTGGGGCCAACGTCCTGACTTTC.

This clone was seen only once. The rearrangement joins TRBV27 to TRBJ2-3, with 9 bases lining up with TRBD2. The V and J ends lost 6 bases and 4 bases, in that order; junction bases with no gene match: 14. The germline gives CDR1 MNHEY, CDR2 SMNVEV (reference sequence). The CDR3 extends over 17 amino acids. CDR3 region: CASRQGIAGDQADTQYF. The CDR3 DNA reads TGTGCCAGCAGGCAGGGGATAGCGGGAGATCAGGCAGATACGCAGTATTTT.

The chain carries TRBV27 and TRBJ1-1, with D unclear. The ends were cut back, 3 bases at V and 3 bases at J, with 14 bases in the middle. In germline, CDR1 is MNHEY, CDR2 SMNVEV (reference sequence). The CDR3 totals 15 residues. This chain's CDR3 is CASSFSAGADTEAFF. The CDR3 region has the DNA TGTGCCAGCAGTTTTTCGGCTGGAGCGGACACTGAAGCTTTCTTT.

The chain combines TRBV7-8 with TRBJ2-3; 8 bases line up with TRBD2. The CDR3 contains 18 residues. J was trimmed by 3 bases and V by 5 bases; bases with no gene match: 16. Per germline, CDR1 SGHVS and CDR2 FQNEAQ. The CDR3 sequence: CASSTVLAGRAVTDTQYF. The CDR3 DNA reads as TGTGCCAGCAGCACCGTCTTAGCCGGGAGGGCCGTGACAGATACGCAGTATTTT.

This sequence joins TRBV5-4 and TRBJ1-2, with a tentative D call TRBD1 (5 bases). The CDR3 runs to 16 residues. Trimming removed 4 bases from V and 6 bases from J, with 22 bases in between. Germline V CDR1 and CDR2: SGHNT, YYREEE (reference sequence). CDR3 DNA: TGTGCCAGCAGCCCAGTTTTAACGCCGTGGGGGGATGGCTACACCTTC. As protein: CASSPVLTPWGDGYTF.

The gene calls are TRBV5-1 and TRBJ1-1, with TRBD1 identical over 8 bases. CDR1 is SGHRS and CDR2 is YFSETQ in the germline V gene. J was trimmed by 5 bases and V by 4 bases; bases with no gene match: 4. There are 13 residues in the CDR3. The CDR3: CASSAGGETEAFF. CDR3 nucleotides: TGCGCCAGCAGCGCAGGGGGCGAGACTGAAGCTTTCTTT.

The count of this clone is one. The J gene is TRBJ2-7, the V gene TRBV7-9; perhaps TRBD2 as D (5 bases). CDR1 SEHNR and CDR2 FQNEAQ come from the germline V gene (reference sequence). This CDR3 has 15 amino acids. V lost 6 bases and J 0 bases, leaving 15 bases between the germline ends. Here the CDR3 reads CASSTGSGSSYEQYF. The CDR3 DNA follows: TGTGCCAGCAGTACCGGTTCGGGGAGCTCCTACGAGCAGTACTTC.

This clone appeared a few times. The V and J genes are TRBV6-1 and TRBJ1-5; TRBD1 aligns across 7 bases. J gave up 6 bases and V 7 bases, and 3 bases lay outside the gene matches. There are 12 residues in the CDR3. Per the germline V gene, CDR1 is MNHNS and CDR2 is SASEGT. CDR3 sequence: CASTPGGQPQHF. Here the CDR3 DNA reads TGTGCCAGCACCCCAGGGGGTCAGCCCCAGCATTTT.

This sequence joins TRBV9 and TRBJ1-1; no clear D gene. From germline, CDR1 is SGDLS and CDR2 YYNGEE. This CDR3 contains 13 residues. V was cut by 6 bases and J by 1 base, with 10 bases left in between. DNA of the CDR3: TGTGCCAGCAATGTGGGAGGGAACACTGAAGCTTTCTTT. The encoded protein is CASNVGGNTEAFF.

The V and J genes are TRBV6-5 and TRBJ2-7; D unresolved. The CDR3 contains 14 residues. Trimming removed 5 bases from V and 0 bases from J, with 11 bases in between. CDR1 MNHEY and CDR2 SVGAGI come from the germline V gene. This chain's CDR3 is CASSPPGFSYEQYF. CDR3 bases: TGTGCCAGCAGTCCCCCCGGGTTCTCCTACGAGCAGTACTTC.

The chain uses TRBV5-8 and TRBJ1-5; D not resolved. Germline values: CDR1 SGHTS, CDR2 YDEGEE. The V and J ends lost 1 base and 5 bases respectively, with 4 bases between them. CDR3 length: 12 amino acids. CDR3 coding DNA: TGTGCCAGCAGCTTGCGAGATCAGCCCCAGCATTTT. Translating gives CASSLRDQPQHF.

The rearrangement links TRBV10-3 to TRBJ2-7; D is possibly TRBD1 (5 bases). The CDR3 covers 15 residues. The V gene's germline CDR1 is ENHRY and CDR2 SYGVKD. The V and J ends lost 0 bases and 2 bases respectively, with 11 bases between them. The CDR3 DNA reads as TGTGCCATCAGTGAGTCGCAGGGTAAGGCCTACGAGCAGTACTTC. Its protein is CAISESQGKAYEQYF.

V gene TRBV19 combines with J gene TRBJ2-7; a possible D gene is TRBD1 (5 bases). Germline values: CDR1 LNHDA, CDR2 SQIVND (reference sequence). V lost 3 bases and J lost 7, with 19 bases in between. The CDR3 has 15 amino acids. CDR3 in DNA: TGTGCCAGTAGTATGGGGCTCAGAACCCTTTGGGAGCAGTACTTC. This encodes CASSMGLRTLWEQYF.

V and J are TRBV27 and TRBJ1-5, with 8 bases lining up with TRBD1. J was trimmed by 1 base and V by 6 bases; bases with no gene match: 5. Per germline, CDR1 MNHEY and CDR2 SMNVEV (reference sequence). This CDR3 has 15 residues. CDR3 residues: CASRTGDLSNQPQHF. The CDR3 DNA is TGTGCCAGCAGGACAGGGGACTTAAGCAATCAGCCCCAGCATTTT.

This clone was detected a few times. The V gene is TRBV29-1, the J gene TRBJ1-1, with 9 bases identical to TRBD1. CDR1 is SQVTM and CDR2 is ANQGSEA in the germline V gene. Trimming took 3 bases from V and 10 from J; bases not matched to a gene: 0. The CDR3 spans 10 residues. The CDR3 region is CSVETGGAFF. The CDR3 bases are TGCAGCGTTGAGACAGGGGGAGCTTTCTTT.